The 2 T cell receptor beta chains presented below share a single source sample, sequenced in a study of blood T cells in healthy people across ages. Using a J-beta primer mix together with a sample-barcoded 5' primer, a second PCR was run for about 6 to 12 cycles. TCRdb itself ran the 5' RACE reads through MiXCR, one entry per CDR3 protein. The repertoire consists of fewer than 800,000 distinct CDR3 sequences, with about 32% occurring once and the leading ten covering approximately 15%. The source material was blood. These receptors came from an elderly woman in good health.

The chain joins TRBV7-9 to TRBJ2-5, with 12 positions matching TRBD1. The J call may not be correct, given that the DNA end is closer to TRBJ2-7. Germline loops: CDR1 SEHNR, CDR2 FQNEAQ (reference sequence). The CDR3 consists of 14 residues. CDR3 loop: CASSGTGGLHEQYF. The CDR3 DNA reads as TGTGCCAGCAGCGGGACAGGGGGCTTGCACGAGCAGTACTTC.

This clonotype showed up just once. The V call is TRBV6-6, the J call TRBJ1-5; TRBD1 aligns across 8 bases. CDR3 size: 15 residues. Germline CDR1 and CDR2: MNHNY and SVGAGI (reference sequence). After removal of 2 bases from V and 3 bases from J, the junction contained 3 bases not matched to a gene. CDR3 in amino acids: CASSYRGQDNQPQHF. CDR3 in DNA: TGTGCCAGCAGTTACAGGGGACAGGACAATCAGCCCCAGCATTTT.